Presented here are 23 T cell receptor beta chains from one specimen sequenced in a study of blood T cell repertoires in COVID-19. The protocol was immunoSEQ multiplex PCR, while the TCRdb copy is restricted to in-frame clones and leaves out a portion. The sample has approximately 60,000 clones, less than 85% seen once. The sequencing input was peripheral blood. These receptors were obtained from a man aged 70-80 years with active COVID-19.

This sequence joins TRBV29-1 and TRBJ2-1, with a tentative D call TRBD1 (5 bases). The germline gives CDR1 SQVTM, CDR2 ANQGSEA. The length of the CDR3 is 14 residues. Trimming left V 6 bases short and J 0 bases short, with 12 bases between. The chain's CDR3 is CSVAKGISYNEQFF. The CDR3 region has the DNA TGCAGCGTGGCCAAGGGGATCTCCTACAATGAGCAGTTCTTC.

V and J are TRBV11-3 and TRBJ2-2; D gene uncertain. Trimming took 1 base from V and 4 from J, leaving 7 bases between them. The CDR3 loop spans 14 amino acids. Looked up from germline, CDR1 is SGHNT and CDR2 is YENEEA. The CDR3 region has the DNA TGTGCCAGCAGCTTAGGGAGAGCCACCGGGGAGCTGTTTTTT. Translated, it gives CASSLGRATGELFF.

This clone was counted only a few times. The rearrangement uses TRBV7-2 and TRBJ2-2; D not certain. The germline gives CDR1 SGHTA, CDR2 FQGNSA. V lost 5 bases and J lost 1, with 8 bases in between. The CDR3 runs 14 residues. CDR3 region: CASSLRQNTGELFF. The DNA for the CDR3 is TGTGCCAGCAGCCTCAGACAGAACACCGGGGAGCTGTTTTTT.

This clone was counted between two and nine times. The J gene is TRBJ1-1, the V gene TRBV15, with TRBD1 matching 11 bases. This CDR3 contains 16 residues. The V gene end was trimmed by 3 bases and the J gene end by 4 bases; junction bases not matched to a gene: 7. The germline gives CDR1 LNHNV, CDR2 YYDKDF (reference sequence). The CDR3 sequence: CATSSGTGGVRTEAFF. CDR3 coding DNA: TGTGCCACCAGCAGCGGGACAGGGGGTGTGCGCACTGAAGCTTTCTTT.

The chain combines TRBV25-1 with TRBJ2-1; 8 bases match TRBD2. Per germline, CDR1 MGHDK and CDR2 SYGVNS. The CDR3 loop spans 15 amino acids. V dropped 1 base and J dropped 7; count of bases not matched to a gene: 6. The CDR3 spells CASSEFSGSLNEQFF. The CDR3 DNA follows: TGTGCCAGCAGTGAATTCAGCGGGAGTTTGAATGAGCAGTTCTTC.

The J gene is TRBJ1-2, the V gene TRBV7-8; 7 bases agree with TRBD1. Germline values: CDR1 SGHVS, CDR2 FQNEAQ. This CDR3 spans 15 amino acids. V gave up 5 bases and J gave up 2 bases; unmatched junction bases: 8. The CDR3 sequence: CASSLTTTGNYGYTF. Here the CDR3 DNA reads TGTGCCAGCAGCCTAACCACGACAGGGAACTATGGCTACACCTTC. Complete variable domain (other parts from reference TRBV7-8 and TRBJ1-2): GAGVSQSPRYKVAKRGQDVALRCDPISGHVSLFWYQQALGQGPEFLTYFQNEAQLDKSGLPSDRFFAERPEGSVSTLKIQRTQQEDSAVYLCASSLTTTGNYGYTFGSGTRLTVV.

This clone was seen more than once but under ten times. The CDR3 region has the DNA TGTGCCTGGACCGCAGAAGGAAGGCAGGGTGAAGCTTTCTTT. It encodes CAWTAEGRQGEAFF. The chain combines TRBV30 with TRBJ1-1, with a possible D match to TRBD1 (5 bases). CDR1 GTSNPN and CDR2 SVGIG come from the germline V gene (reference sequence). The germline V and J ends were trimmed by 4 bases and 7 bases, with 19 bases remaining between them. The CDR3 runs 14 residues.

This clone has more than one count but fewer than ten. The chain is built from TRBV5-1 and TRBJ1-1; D possibly corresponds to TRBD1 (6 bases). From germline, CDR1 is SGHRS and CDR2 YFSETQ. The V and J ends lost 2 bases and 4 bases respectively, with 12 bases between them. The CDR3 consists of 14 residues. CDR3 sequence: CASSFEQGSTEAFF. CDR3 in DNA: TGCGCCAGCAGCTTCGAACAGGGCAGCACTGAAGCTTTCTTT.

CDR3 sequence reads: CASSTRDSRGGYTF. The CDR3 coding sequence is TGTGCCAGCAGCACTAGGGACAGCCGAGGGGGCTACACCTTC. This rearrangement joins TRBV3-1 (or the pseudogene TRBV3-2) to TRBJ1-2, with 7 bases lining up with TRBD1. Germline V gene lookup returns CDR1 LGHDT and CDR2 YNNKEL (reference sequence). CDR3 length: 14 amino acids. With 5 bases clipped from V and 8 bases from J, the junction kept 11 bases outside the gene matches.

The rearrangement links TRBV4-2 to TRBJ2-7, with TRBD2 matching 7 bases. With V trimmed by 1 base and J by 7 bases, 7 bases remained unmatched. CDR1 is LGHNA, CDR2 YNFKEQ, per germline. This CDR3 spans 14 amino acids. CDR3: CASSQGTSLGEQYF. The CDR3 region has the DNA TGTGCCAGCAGCCAAGGGACTAGTTTGGGGGAGCAGTACTTC.

The chain recombines TRBV2 with TRBJ2-7; D is possibly TRBD1 (5 bases). The germline V gene encodes CDR1 SNHLY and CDR2 FYNNEI. The CDR3 is 14 amino acids. V lost 1 base and J lost 2, with 9 bases in between. CDR3 in DNA: TGTGCCAGCAGTGAAGGAAAAGGGGCCTACGAGCAGTACTTC. Amino acids: CASSEGKGAYEQYF.

The rearrangement joins TRBV10-3 to TRBJ1-3; 9 bases fit TRBD1. The ends lost 5 bases at V and 4 bases at J; junction bases unmatched: 12. This CDR3 has 17 residues. Germline V lookup: CDR1 ENHRY, CDR2 SYGVKD. Here the CDR3 reads CAISYFTGGASGNTIYF. DNA of the CDR3: TGTGCCATCAGTTACTTCACAGGGGGCGCGTCGGGAAACACCATATATTTT.

The chain is built from TRBV5-8 and TRBJ1-5; D gene uncertain. V was shortened by 0 bases and J by 7 bases, with 17 bases between the two germline ends. The CDR3 is made up of 16 amino acids. CDR1 is SGHTS and CDR2 is YDEGEE in the germline V gene. CDR3 sequence (DNA): TGTGCCAGCAGCTTGGCGTTCGGGGTTTTGGGGCAGCCCCAGCATTTT. Protein product: CASSLAFGVLGQPQHF.

V and J are TRBV20-1 and TRBJ1-4; tentatively, D is TRBD1 (6 bases). The germline gives CDR1 DFQATT, CDR2 SNEGSKA (reference sequence). This CDR3 is built from 13 residues. The germline V and J ends were trimmed by 3 bases and 4 bases, with 9 bases remaining between them. The CDR3 DNA follows: TGCAGTGCTAGTTACAGGGTTAATGAAAAACTGTTTTTT. Translating it yields CSASYRVNEKLFF.

This chain uses TRBV7-9 with TRBJ2-7, with D tentatively TRBD1 (5 bases). The CDR3 totals 13 residues. With 3 bases removed from V and 2 bases from J, the gap between germline ends came to 8 bases. Germline V gene lookup returns CDR1 SEHNR and CDR2 FQNEAQ (reference sequence). CDR3 amino acids: CASSLGRAYEQYF. The CDR3 nucleotides are TGTGCCAGCAGCTTGGGCAGGGCCTACGAGCAGTACTTC.

The gene calls are TRBV28 and TRBJ2-1; 7 nucleotides line up with TRBD1. The V segment lost 6 bases and the J segment 9 bases; nucleotides outside the gene matches: 8. CDR1 MDHEN and CDR2 SYDVKM come from the germline V gene. The CDR3 has 13 amino acids. Here the CDR3 DNA reads TGTGCCAGCAGCTCGACAGGGTTGGGTGAGCAGTTCTTC. It codes for CASSSTGLGEQFF. Filled out from reference TRBV28 and TRBJ2-1, the complete variable domain reads DVKVTQSSRYLVKRTGEKVFLECVQDMDHENMFWYRQDPGLGLRLIYFSYDVKMKEKGDIPEGYSVSREKKERFSLILESASTNQTSMYLCASSSTGLGEQFFGPGTRLTVL.

This clone turned up a few times. This sequence joins TRBV27 and TRBJ2-1; 11 nucleotides agree with TRBD2. Trimming took 4 bases from V and 3 from J; bases not matched to a gene: 5. The CDR3 totals 16 residues. Germline V gene lookup returns CDR1 MNHEY and CDR2 SMNVEV (reference sequence). CDR3 loop: CASSSLTSGVYNEQFF. The CDR3 coding sequence is TGTGCCAGCAGTTCCTTGACTAGCGGGGTCTACAATGAGCAGTTCTTC.

The chain has TRBV6-6 and TRBJ2-1; perhaps TRBD2 as D (5 bases). V dropped 6 bases and J dropped 4 bases, with 16 bases sitting between them. Germline V CDR1 and CDR2: MNHNY, SVGAGI (reference sequence). The CDR3 has 15 residues. The CDR3 sequence: CASSRSGPEYNEQFF. DNA for the CDR3: TGTGCCAGCAGCCGAAGCGGACCGGAGTACAATGAGCAGTTCTTC.

This sequence joins TRBV5-4 and TRBJ2-7, with D tentatively TRBD2 (6 bases). The V gene lost 0 bases and the J gene lost 6 bases, with 16 bases spanning the gap. CDR1 and CDR2 (germline): SGHNT, YYREEE (reference sequence). This CDR3 has 15 amino acids. CDR3 sequence (DNA): TGTGCCAGCAGCTTGGCCAGCAGGGAGGTTAGCGAGCAGTACTTC. Its protein is CASSLASREVSEQYF.

The chain joins TRBV3-1 (or the pseudogene TRBV3-2) to TRBJ2-1; 7 bases map to TRBD1. Germline V gene data show CDR1 as LGHDT and CDR2 as YNNKEL (reference sequence). The CDR3 runs to 13 residues. The ends lost 0 bases at V and 11 bases at J; junction bases unmatched: 4. The CDR3: CASSQDPRGQQFF. The CDR3 DNA sequence: TGTGCCAGCAGCCAAGATCCAAGGGGGCAGCAGTTCTTC.

The chain carries TRBV7-2 and TRBJ2-1; D is unclear. This CDR3 comprises 14 residues. V shed 3 bases and J shed 1 base, with 7 bases lying between them. Germline V lookup: CDR1 SGHTA, CDR2 FQGNSA. The CDR3 sequence: CASSFFGSYNEQFF. Here the CDR3 DNA reads TGTGCCAGCAGCTTCTTCGGTTCCTACAATGAGCAGTTCTTC.

The rearrangement uses TRBV6-6 and TRBJ1-1, with D possibly being TRBD1 (5 bases). The CDR3 has 14 amino acids. Trimming took off 0 bases at V and 3 bases at J, with 8 bases between the two ends. CDR1 and CDR2 from the germline V gene are MNHNY and SVGAGI (reference sequence). This CDR3 reads CASSYSWGDTEAFF. The CDR3 nucleotides are TGTGCCAGCAGTTACTCCTGGGGCGACACTGAAGCTTTCTTT.

The chain carries TRBV28 and TRBJ1-6; 11 bases map to TRBD1. This CDR3 spans 14 amino acids. Trimming removed 6 bases from V and 9 bases from J; junction bases left unmatched: 4. In germline, CDR1 is MDHEN, CDR2 SYDVKM. The CDR3 reads CASSRDRGSSPLHF. The CDR3, as DNA: TGTGCCAGCAGCCGGGACAGGGGGTCTTCACCCCTCCACTTT.